The rows below give T cell receptor beta chains drawn from one sample of a study of CD8 T cells in Susac syndrome. TCRdb reprocessed the immunoSEQ multiplex PCR reads with MiXCR, giving one entry per CDR3 protein. The data contain roughly 120,000 distinct CDR3 sequences, approximately 96% of them singletons. Sequenced: CD4+ T cells from PBMCs. These receptors were obtained from a human donor in good health. Each CDR3 is given with its conserved first and last residue. D genes are given only for firm matches. The size field is filled for only some rows; it gives once, few, many or a size class.

once | TRBJ2-7 | TRBV5-6 | NA | TGTGCCAGCAGCTTGGCGGCTCCCTACGAGCAGTACTTC | CASSLAAPYEQYF
once | TRBJ1-4 | TRBV7-9 | TRBD1 | TGTGCCAGCAGCACACGACAGGGAGGTGAAAAACTGTTTTTT | CASSTRQGGEKLFF
NA | TRBJ2-2 | TRBV20-1 | TRBD2 | TGCAGTGCTAAGACTAGCGGGAGGGGCGGCGGGGAGCTGTTTTTT | CSAKTSGRGGGELFF
NA | TRBJ2-3 | TRBV20-1 | NA | TGCAGTGCTAGAGATAGGGTCGGAAGCACAGATACGCAGTATTTT | CSARDRVGSTDTQYF
once | TRBJ2-7 | TRBV27 | NA | TGTGCCAGCAGTTTGTCAGGGAGCGAGCAGTACTTC | CASSLSGSEQYF
NA | TRBJ2-1 | TRBV20-1 | TRBD2 | TGCAGTGCTAGAGTACTAGCGTGGAACAATGAGCAGTTCTTC | CSARVLAWNNEQFF
NA | TRBJ2-7 | TRBV7-2 | TRBD2 | TGTGCCAGCAGCCCCGGGACTAGTGCCCACGAGCAGTACTTC | CASSPGTSAHEQYF
NA | TRBJ2-7 | TRBV29-1 | TRBD2 | TGCAGCGGGGGACTAGCGGGAAGAAACTACGAGCAGTACTTC | CSGGLAGRNYEQYF
NA | TRBJ2-4 | TRBV7-9 | NA | TGTGCCAGCAGCTTTTGGCAGGGGTCAACTCAGTACTTC | CASSFWQGSTQYF
NA | TRBJ2-5 | TRBV5-1 | TRBD2 | TGCGCCAGCATTCCAGCCTTAGCGGGAGCGGGAGAGACCCAGTACTTC | CASIPALAGAGETQYF
NA | TRBJ2-3 | TRBV7-2 | TRBD2 | TGTGCCAGCAGCTCGGGACTAGCGGAGACCACAGATACGCAGTATTTT | CASSSGLAETTDTQYF
NA | TRBJ2-7 | TRBV3-1 | NA | TGTGCCAGCAGCCAAGAGGCTAGCAGTGAAGAGTACTTC | CASSQEASSEEYF
NA | TRBJ1-1 | TRBV9 | NA | TGTGCCAGCAGCGTAGATCGGGGAACACGCGAAGCTTTCTTT | CASSVDRGTREAFF
NA | TRBJ2-7 | TRBV4-2 | TRBD1 | TGTGCCGGCAGCCAAGAGAGTGGGACAGGGGGCTACGAGCAGTACTTC | CAGSQESGTGGYEQYF
NA | TRBJ2-3 | TRBV18 | TRBD2 | TGTGCCAGCTCACCGGGGCTAGCGGATGCCACAGATACGCAGTATTTT | CASSPGLADATDTQYF
once | TRBJ2-1 | TRBV2 | TRBD2 | TGTGCCAGCATGGGGACTAGCGCCTACAATGAGCAGTTCTTC | CASMGTSAYNEQFF
NA | TRBJ2-7 | TRBV4-2 | TRBD1 | TGTGCCAGCAGCCCACAAAAGGGGGCTAGCTCCTACGAGCAGTACTTC | CASSPQKGASSYEQYF
NA | TRBJ2-1 | TRBV19 | TRBD1 | TGTGGGTCTGGACAGGACTCCAATGAGCAGTTCTTC | CGSGQDSNEQFF
NA | TRBJ2-3 | TRBV5-4 | NA | TGTGCCAGCAGCTTGGAGGCAAAAGATACGCAGTATTTT | CASSLEAKDTQYF